Given below is one TCR beta chain in context. The germline V gene encodes CDR1 PRHDT and CDR2 FYEKMQ (reference sequence). Unmatched junction bases numbered 4, after V lost 5 bases and J lost 5 bases. This CDR3 region has 14 residues. This sample's time point: late/post reinfection, 12 to 24 weeks after detection. Sorted cells were sequenced directly ex vivo without any in vitro expansion. The sample belongs to a study of memory CD8 T cells in hepatitis C reinfection. Repertoires were generated with immunoSEQ multiplex PCR, while TCRdb's copy carries only in-frame clones and drops some. The data hold about 46,000 clones, with roughly 89% observed a single time.

The receptor comes from a man between 18 and 35 years old with hepatitis C virus infection. The specimen was naive CD8+ T cells sorted from blood. This sequence joins TRBV13 and TRBJ2-5; 11 bases agree with TRBD1. As DNA, the CDR3 is TGTGCCAGCAGCGCCCGGACAGGGGGCGAGACCCAGTACTTC. Its protein is CASSARTGGETQYF.